This T cell receptor beta chain was identified in a study of T cell clonotyping in hematopoietic cell transplantation (dated by TCRdb to 2020 to 2022). Broadly, across the study: In the study, over a hundred blood samples were gathered from 35 consecutive transplant recipients and their related donors. Recruitment of patients ran from 2015 to early 2017, and follow-up continued until late 2020 or until death. General study outcomes and caveats: Recipient repertoires showed only a small fraction of overlap with donor repertoires, and over 95% appeared de novo at the given depth. Broader posttransplant TCR repertoire diversity was predicted by donor and pretransplant recipient Inverse Simpson Index values. The sample size was limited, and because cells were not sorted, the contributions of CD4 and CD8 repertoires could not be separated. After transplant, TCR diversity in recipients dropped, and pathologically expanded clonotypes climbed progressively between day 30 and day 180.

For TCR beta sequencing, blood samples came from the related transplant donors. Nuclei Lysis Solution was used to extract genomic DNA from fresh or cryopreserved unfractionated peripheral blood mononuclear cells. Relative to germline, V is 2 bases shorter and J is 2 bases shorter, with 9 bases between their ends. Its CDR3 holds 14 amino acids, cysteine through phenylalanine. Solely the CDR3 DNA is kept, with 42 bases framed from the first base. Based on the germline V gene (reference sequence), the CDR1 and CDR2 sequences are SEHNR and FQNEAQ. The immunoSEQ assay, a bias-controlled multiplex PCR with V- and J-specific primers, was used to amplify TCR beta CDR3 regions from genomic DNA. A second PCR step added a proprietary barcode and Illumina adapter sequences to the CDR3 amplicons. An Illumina MiSeq instrument was used to sequence the CDR3 libraries. The authors' analysis ran thus. Export and quality control were done with immunoSEQ Analyzer 3.0, while downstream analyses used R Bioconductor and Immunarch. Repertoire metrics were calculated using only productive rearrangements within the normalized downsampled data set. Clonotypes larger than 5 templates in the normalized cohort were defined as pathologically expanded. Repertoire diversity was measured with the Inverse Simpson Index. To capture all clonotypes, CMV-specificity analyses were performed on the non-normalized data set. Here the immuneACCESS table is served through TCRdb, limited to in-frame sequences with V and J called. Missing clones are a known gap in these copies; in checked studies unresolved V genes cover under half, and the rest lacks a known reason. V, J and clone size were drawn from that table, and D and trimming were deduced from the DNA. This sample holds about 43,000 clones; roughly 96% were observed only once. The ten most abundant clones make up approximately 0.9% of the sample.

About this clone itself: The target of this receptor is not known. Base-call qualities are not available, and no considerably larger clone is one nucleotide away.

The chain couples TRBV7-9 to TRBJ1-2, with no D gene named confidently. The receptor was derived from a man aged 30 to 39 in good health. Some clones in this sample may be carry-over from other donors' samples. The sample taken for sequencing was peripheral blood mononuclear cells. The CDR3 reads CASSLSDINYGYTF. The DNA sequence reads TGTGCCAGCAGCTTATCAGATATAAACTATGGCTACACCTTC.